This TCR beta chain was recovered during a study of shared clonotypes between healthy human individuals. V was clipped by 3 bases and J by 3 bases; unmatched bases: 6. Germline CDR1 is ENHRY and CDR2 is SYGVKD. The CDR3 contains 16 residues. TCRdb keeps only in-frame clones here, not all; method: immunoSEQ multiplex PCR. The sample comprises some 500,000 clones, around 95% of which are singletons, and nearly 0.065% rests with the top ten. Sequences were obtained from naive CD4+ T cells sorted from blood. Subset of the sample: CD45RA+ positively selected. J is TRBJ2-7 and V is TRBV10-3, with 12 bases matching TRBD2. This TCR came from a woman aged 25 to 39 in good health. The CDR3 spells CAISDPEGLAGYEQYF. CDR3 in DNA: TGTGCCATCAGTGACCCCGAGGGACTAGCGGGCTACGAGCAGTACTTC.